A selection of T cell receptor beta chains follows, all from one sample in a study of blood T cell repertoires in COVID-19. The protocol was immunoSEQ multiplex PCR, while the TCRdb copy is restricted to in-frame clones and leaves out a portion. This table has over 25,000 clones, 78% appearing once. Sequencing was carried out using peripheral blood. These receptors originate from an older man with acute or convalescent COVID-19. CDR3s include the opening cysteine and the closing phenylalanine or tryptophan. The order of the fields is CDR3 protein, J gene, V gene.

CASSPTSGGNTGELFF TRBJ2-2 TRBV7-2
CASSFERRMLSNSNTGELFF TRBJ2-2 TRBV27
CASSPGLSTDTQYF TRBJ2-3 TRBV3-1/TRBV3-2
CASSFLGTGADEQYF TRBJ2-7 TRBV14
CASSPGGDQPQHF TRBJ1-5 TRBV5-5
CASSIGGLQYF TRBJ2-7 TRBV19
CASSETGLAPLHF TRBJ1-6 TRBV6-4
CAISESTGLAGAGTQYF TRBJ2-3 TRBV10-3
CASSPRSGGGYNEQFF TRBJ2-1 TRBV19
CASSRDSYTYEQYF TRBJ2-7 TRBV5-1
CASSLGNRDNYGYTF TRBJ1-2 TRBV11-2
CASSPGWNLVSDTQYF TRBJ2-3 TRBV6-2/TRBV6-3
CASSWTAYEQYF TRBJ2-7 TRBV3-1/TRBV3-2
CASSIDLATGGNNGYTF TRBJ1-2 TRBV19
CASSRAGNTIYF TRBJ1-3 TRBV7-9
CASSPRQANTEAFF TRBJ1-1 TRBV19
CASSSWTGSHGYTF TRBJ1-2 TRBV5-1
CALGGSSGNTIYF TRBJ1-3 TRBV30
CASSLGQQETQYF TRBJ2-5 TRBV5-4
CASIQGWGETQYF TRBJ2-5 TRBV6-5
CASSSGQGRRNTIYF TRBJ1-3 TRBV7-2
CASSEDRVWDTEAFF TRBJ1-1 TRBV7-2
CATSQGSNQPQHF TRBJ1-5 TRBV24-1
CASSPGLNTGELFF TRBJ2-2 TRBV11-2
CAISEWGQGSQETQYF TRBJ2-5 TRBV10-3
CASRGLALFTDTQYF TRBJ2-3 TRBV28
CASSLKRGVTSTDTQYF TRBJ2-3 TRBV5-4
CASSQDIGAGELFF TRBJ2-2 TRBV4-3
CASSPRDSYGYTF TRBJ1-2 TRBV18
CASSREVWADTQYF TRBJ2-3 TRBV9
CASGLVANTEAFF TRBJ1-1 TRBV12-5
CASSLGDRSTDTQYF TRBJ2-3 TRBV5-1
CSADRGDTQYF TRBJ2-3 TRBV20-1
CASSHGTGGYQPQHF TRBJ1-5 TRBV3-1/TRBV3-2
CASSRQGTGELFF TRBJ2-2 TRBV3-1/TRBV3-2
CASRSTGHYGYTF TRBJ1-2 TRBV6-5
CAGKLTGVDGYTF TRBJ1-2 TRBV19
CASSQPYSPQETQYF TRBJ2-5 TRBV3-1/TRBV3-2
CASSLARGQPQHF TRBJ1-5 TRBV7-2
CASSFVGGNEQFF TRBJ2-1 TRBV12-3/TRBV12-4
CASRLLAEQETQYF TRBJ2-5 TRBV21-1
CASSIAQGETGELFF TRBJ2-2 TRBV19
CASSDDRDRGRETQYF TRBJ2-5 TRBV6-2/TRBV6-3
CASSLTGTEAFF TRBJ1-1 TRBV7-8
CASSQRAVRGAHSPLHF TRBJ1-6 TRBV4-1
CASTGAGNTEAFF TRBJ1-1 TRBV12-3/TRBV12-4
CASSGTADNQPQHF TRBJ1-5 TRBV2